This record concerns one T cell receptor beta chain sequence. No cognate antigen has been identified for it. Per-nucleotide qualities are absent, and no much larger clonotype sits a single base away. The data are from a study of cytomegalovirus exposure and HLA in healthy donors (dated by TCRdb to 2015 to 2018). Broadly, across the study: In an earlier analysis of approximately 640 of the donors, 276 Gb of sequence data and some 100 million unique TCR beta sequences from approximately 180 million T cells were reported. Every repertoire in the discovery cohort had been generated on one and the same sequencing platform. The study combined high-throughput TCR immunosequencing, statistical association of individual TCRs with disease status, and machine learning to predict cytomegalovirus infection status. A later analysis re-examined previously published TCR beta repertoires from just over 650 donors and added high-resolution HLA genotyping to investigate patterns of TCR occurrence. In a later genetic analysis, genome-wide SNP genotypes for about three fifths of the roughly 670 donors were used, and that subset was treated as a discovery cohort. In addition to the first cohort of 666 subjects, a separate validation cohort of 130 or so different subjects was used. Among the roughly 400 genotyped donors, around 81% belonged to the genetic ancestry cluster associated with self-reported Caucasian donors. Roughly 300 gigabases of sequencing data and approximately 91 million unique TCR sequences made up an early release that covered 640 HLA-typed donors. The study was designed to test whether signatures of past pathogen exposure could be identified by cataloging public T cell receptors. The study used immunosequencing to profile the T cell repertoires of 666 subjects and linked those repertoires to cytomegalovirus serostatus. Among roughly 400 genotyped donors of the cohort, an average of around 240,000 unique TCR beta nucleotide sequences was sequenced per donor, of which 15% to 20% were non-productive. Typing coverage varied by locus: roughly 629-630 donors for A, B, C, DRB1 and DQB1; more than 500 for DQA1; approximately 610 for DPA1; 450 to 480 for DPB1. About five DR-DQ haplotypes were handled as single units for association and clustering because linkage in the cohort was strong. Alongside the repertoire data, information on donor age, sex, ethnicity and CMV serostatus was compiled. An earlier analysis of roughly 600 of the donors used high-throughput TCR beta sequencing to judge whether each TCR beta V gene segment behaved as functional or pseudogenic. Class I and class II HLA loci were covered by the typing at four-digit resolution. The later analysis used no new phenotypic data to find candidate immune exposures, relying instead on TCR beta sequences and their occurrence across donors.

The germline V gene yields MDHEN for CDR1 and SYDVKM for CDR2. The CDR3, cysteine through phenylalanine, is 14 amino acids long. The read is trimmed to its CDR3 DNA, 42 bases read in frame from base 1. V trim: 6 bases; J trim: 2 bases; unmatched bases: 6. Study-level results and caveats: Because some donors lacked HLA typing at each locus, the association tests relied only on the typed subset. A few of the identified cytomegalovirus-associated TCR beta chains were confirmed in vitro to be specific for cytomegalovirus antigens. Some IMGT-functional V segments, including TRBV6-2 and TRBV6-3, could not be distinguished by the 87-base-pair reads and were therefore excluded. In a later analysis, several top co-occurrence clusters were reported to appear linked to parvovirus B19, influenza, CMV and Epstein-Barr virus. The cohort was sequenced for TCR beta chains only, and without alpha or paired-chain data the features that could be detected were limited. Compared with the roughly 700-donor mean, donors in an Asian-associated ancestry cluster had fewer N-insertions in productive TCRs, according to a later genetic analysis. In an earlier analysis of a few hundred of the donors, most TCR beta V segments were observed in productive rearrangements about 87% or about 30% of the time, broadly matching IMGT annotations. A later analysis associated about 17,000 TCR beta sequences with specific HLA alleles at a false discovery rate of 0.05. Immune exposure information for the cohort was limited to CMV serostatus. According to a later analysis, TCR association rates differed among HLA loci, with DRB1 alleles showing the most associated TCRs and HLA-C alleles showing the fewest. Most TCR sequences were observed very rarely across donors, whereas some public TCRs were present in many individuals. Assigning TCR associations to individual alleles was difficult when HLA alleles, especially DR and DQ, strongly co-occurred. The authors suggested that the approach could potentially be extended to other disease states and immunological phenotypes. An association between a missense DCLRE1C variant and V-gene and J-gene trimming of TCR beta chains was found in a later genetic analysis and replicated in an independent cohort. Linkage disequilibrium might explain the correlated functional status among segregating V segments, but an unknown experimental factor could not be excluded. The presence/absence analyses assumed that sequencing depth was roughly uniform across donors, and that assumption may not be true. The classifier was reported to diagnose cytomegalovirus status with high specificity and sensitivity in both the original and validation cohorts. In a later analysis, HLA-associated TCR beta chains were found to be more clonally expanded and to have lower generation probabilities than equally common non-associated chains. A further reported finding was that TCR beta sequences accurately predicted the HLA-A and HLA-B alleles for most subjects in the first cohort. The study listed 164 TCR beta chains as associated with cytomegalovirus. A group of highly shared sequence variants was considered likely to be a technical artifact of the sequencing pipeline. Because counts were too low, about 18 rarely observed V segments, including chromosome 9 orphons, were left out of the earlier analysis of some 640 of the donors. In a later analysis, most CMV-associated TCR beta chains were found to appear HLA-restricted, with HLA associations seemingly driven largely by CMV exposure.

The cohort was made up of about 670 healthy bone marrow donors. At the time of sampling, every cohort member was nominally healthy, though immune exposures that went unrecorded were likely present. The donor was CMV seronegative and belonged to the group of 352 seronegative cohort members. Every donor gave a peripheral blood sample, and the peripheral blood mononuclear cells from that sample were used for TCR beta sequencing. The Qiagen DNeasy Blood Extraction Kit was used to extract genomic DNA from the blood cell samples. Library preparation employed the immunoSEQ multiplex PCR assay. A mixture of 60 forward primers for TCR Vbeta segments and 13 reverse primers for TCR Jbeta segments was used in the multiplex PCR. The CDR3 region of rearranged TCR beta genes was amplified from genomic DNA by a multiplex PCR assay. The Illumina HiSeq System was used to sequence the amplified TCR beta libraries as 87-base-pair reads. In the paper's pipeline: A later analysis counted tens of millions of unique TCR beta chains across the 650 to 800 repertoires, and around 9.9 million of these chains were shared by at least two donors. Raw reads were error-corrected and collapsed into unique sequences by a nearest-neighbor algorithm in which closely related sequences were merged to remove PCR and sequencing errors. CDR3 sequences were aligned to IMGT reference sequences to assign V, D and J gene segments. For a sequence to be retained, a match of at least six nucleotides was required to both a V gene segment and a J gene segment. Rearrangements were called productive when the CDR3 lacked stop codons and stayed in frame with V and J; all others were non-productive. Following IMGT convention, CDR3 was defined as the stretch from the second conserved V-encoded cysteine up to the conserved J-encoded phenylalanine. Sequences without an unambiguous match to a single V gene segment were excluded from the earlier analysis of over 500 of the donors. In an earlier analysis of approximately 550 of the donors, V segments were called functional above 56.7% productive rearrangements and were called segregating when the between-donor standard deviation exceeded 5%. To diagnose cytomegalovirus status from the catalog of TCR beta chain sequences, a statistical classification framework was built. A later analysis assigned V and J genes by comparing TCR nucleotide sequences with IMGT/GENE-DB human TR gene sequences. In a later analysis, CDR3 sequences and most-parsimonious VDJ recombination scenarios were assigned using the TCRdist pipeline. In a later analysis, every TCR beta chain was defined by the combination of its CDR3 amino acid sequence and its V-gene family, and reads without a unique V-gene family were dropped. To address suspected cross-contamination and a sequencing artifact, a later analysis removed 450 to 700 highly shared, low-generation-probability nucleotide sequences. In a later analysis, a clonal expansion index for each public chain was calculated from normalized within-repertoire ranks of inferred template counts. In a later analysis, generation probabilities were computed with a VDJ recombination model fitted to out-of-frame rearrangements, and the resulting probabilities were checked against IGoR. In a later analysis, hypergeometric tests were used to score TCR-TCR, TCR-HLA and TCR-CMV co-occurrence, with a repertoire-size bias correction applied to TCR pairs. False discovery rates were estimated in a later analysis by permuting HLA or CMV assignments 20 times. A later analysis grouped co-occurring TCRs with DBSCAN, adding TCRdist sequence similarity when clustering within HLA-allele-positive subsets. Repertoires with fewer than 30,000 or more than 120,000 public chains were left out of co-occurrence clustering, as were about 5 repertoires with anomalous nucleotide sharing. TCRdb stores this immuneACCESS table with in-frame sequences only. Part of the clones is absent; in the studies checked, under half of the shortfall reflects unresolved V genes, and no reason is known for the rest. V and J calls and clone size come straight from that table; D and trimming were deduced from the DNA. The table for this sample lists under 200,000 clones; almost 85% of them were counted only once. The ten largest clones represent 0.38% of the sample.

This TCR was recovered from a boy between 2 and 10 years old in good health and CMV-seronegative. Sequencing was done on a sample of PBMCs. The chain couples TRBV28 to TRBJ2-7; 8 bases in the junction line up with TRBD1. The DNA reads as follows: TGTGCCAGCAGCCTTAGGACAGGGCCCTACGAGCAGTACTTC. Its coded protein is CASSLRTGPYEQYF.